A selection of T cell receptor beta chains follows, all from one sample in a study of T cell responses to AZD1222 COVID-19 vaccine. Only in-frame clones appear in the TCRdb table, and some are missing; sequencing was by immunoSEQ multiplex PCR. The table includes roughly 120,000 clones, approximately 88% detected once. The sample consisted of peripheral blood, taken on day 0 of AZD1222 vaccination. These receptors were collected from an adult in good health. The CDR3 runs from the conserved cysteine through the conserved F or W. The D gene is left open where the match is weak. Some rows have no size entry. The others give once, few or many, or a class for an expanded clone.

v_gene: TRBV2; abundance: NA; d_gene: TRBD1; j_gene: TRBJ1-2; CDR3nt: TGTGCCAGTGACAGGGACGGATATGGCTACACCTTC; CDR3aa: CASDRDGYGYTF
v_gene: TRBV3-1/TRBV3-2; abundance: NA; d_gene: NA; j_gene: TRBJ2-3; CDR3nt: TGTGCCAGCAGCCAAGGACCGAACACAGATACGCAGTATTTT; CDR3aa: CASSQGPNTDTQYF
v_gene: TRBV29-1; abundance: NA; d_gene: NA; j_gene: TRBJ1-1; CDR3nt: TGCAGCGTTGAATGGGTGTCGAACACTGAAGCTTTCTTT; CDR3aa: CSVEWVSNTEAFF
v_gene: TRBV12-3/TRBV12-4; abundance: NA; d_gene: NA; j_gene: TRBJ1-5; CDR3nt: TGTGCCAGCAGTACGACAGGAAATCAGCCCCAGCATTTT; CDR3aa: CASSTTGNQPQHF
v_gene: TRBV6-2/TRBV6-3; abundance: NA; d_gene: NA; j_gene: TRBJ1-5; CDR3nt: TGTGCCAGCAGTAACGGGGGGGCCCTAAATCAGCCCCAGCATTTT; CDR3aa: CASSNGGALNQPQHF
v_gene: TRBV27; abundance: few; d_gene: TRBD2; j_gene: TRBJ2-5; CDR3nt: TGTGCCAGCAGTTTACGGACTAGCCCCCAAGAGACCCAGTACTTC; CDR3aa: CASSLRTSPQETQYF
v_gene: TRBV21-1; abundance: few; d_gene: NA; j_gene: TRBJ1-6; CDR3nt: TGTGCCACCAAAAACCCCGGGAGTTCACCCCTCCACTTT; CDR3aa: CATKNPGSSPLHF
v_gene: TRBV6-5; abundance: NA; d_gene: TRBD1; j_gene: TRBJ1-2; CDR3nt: TGTGCCAGCAGCCCGACAGGGAACTATGGCTACACCTTC; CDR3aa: CASSPTGNYGYTF
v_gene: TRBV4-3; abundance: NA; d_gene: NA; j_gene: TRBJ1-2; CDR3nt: TGCGCCAGCAGCCGAGGACAGAACATTAACTATGGCTACACCTTC; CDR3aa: CASSRGQNINYGYTF
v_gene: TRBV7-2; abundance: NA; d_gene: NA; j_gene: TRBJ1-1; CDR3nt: TGTGCCAGCAGCTTACTTGTGGGCACTGAAGCTTTCTTT; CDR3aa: CASSLLVGTEAFF
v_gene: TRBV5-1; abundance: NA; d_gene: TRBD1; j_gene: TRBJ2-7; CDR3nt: TGCGCCAGCAGCCCAACCAGGGGGTCCTACGAGCAGTACTTC; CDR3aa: CASSPTRGSYEQYF
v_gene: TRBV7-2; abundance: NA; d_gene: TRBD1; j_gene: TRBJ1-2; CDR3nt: TGTGCCAGCACCCCCGACAGGGGATCCGGCTACACCTTC; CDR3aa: CASTPDRGSGYTF
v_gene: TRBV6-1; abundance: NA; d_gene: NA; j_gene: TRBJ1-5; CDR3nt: TGTGCCAGCAGTGAATACGGGTTCGGCAATCAGCCCCAGCATTTT; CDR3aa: CASSEYGFGNQPQHF
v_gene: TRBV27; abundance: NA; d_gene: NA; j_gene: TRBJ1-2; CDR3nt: TGTGCCAGCAGTCGAGACACCAGAGTGTGGGACTATGGCTACACCTTC; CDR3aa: CASSRDTRVWDYGYTF
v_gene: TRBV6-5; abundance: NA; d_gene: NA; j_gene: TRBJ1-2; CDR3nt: TGTGCCAGCAGTTACAGGGGAATACCAGGCTACACCTTC; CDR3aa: CASSYRGIPGYTF
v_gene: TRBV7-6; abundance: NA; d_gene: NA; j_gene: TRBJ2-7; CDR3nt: TGTGCCAGCGGAGGGAATAGGTACGAGCAGTACTTC; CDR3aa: CASGGNRYEQYF
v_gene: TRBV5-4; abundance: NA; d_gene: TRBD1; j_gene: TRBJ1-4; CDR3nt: TGTGCCAGCAGCCCCGGGACAGGGCTTGAAAAACTGTTTTTT; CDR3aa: CASSPGTGLEKLFF
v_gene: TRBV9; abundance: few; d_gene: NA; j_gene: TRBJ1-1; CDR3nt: TGTGCCAGCAGCGTAGGTATCGGCCTTAAGAACACTGAAGCTTTCTTT; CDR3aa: CASSVGIGLKNTEAFF
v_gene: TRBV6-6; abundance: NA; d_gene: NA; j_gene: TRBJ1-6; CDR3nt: TGTGCCAGCGGGACCGAGAATTCACCCCTCCACTTT; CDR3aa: CASGTENSPLHF
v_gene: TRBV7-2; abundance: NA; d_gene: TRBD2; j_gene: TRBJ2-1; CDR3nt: TGTGCCAGCAGCCCGGCGGGGGGGCTCTCCAATGAGCAGTTCTTC; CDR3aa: CASSPAGGLSNEQFF
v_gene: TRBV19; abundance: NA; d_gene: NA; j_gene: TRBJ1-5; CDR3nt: TGTGCCAGTAGTGCCGGGTGGGGGGATCAGCCCCAGCATTTT; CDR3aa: CASSAGWGDQPQHF
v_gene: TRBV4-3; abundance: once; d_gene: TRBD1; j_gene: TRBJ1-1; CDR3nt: TGCGCCAGCAGCCAGTACAGGGGGAACACTGAAGCTTTCTTT; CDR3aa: CASSQYRGNTEAFF
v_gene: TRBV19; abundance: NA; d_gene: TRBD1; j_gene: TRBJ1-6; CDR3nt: TGTGCCAGTAGCACGACAGGGATAAGCTCCTATAATTCACCCCTCCACTTT; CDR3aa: CASSTTGISSYNSPLHF
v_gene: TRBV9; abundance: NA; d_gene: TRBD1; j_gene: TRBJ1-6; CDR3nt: TGTGCCAGCAGCCCTTGGCAGGGGGCGAATTCACCCCTCCACTTT; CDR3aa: CASSPWQGANSPLHF
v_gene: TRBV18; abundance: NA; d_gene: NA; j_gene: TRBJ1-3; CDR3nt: TGTGCCAGCTCACCAGTCGGTTTCGGAGGAAACACCATATATTTT; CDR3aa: CASSPVGFGGNTIYF
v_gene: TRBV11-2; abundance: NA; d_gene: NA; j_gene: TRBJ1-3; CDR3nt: TGTGCCAGCAGCTTAGAACAGGCCCACTCTGGAAACACCATATATTTT; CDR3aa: CASSLEQAHSGNTIYF
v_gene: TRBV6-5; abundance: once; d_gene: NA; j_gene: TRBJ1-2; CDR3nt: TGTGCCAGCAGAAACGAGGGAAACTATGGCTACACCTTC; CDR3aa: CASRNEGNYGYTF
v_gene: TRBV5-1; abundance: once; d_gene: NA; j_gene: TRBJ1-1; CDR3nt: TGCGCCAGCAGGGATGGACAAACAGGTCGGACTGAAGCTTTCTTT; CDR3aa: CASRDGQTGRTEAFF
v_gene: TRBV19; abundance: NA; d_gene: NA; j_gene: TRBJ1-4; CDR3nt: TGTGCCAGTAGTGCGGACAACCGGGGGGATGAAAAACTGTTTTTT; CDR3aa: CASSADNRGDEKLFF
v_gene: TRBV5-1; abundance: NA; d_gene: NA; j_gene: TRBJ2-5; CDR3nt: TGCGCCAGCAGCATGAACGGGGGCTCGTACCAAGAGACCCAGTACTTC; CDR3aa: CASSMNGGSYQETQYF
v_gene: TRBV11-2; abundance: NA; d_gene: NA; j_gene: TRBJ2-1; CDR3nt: TGTGCCAGCAGGCGAACAGGGACGCACAATGAGCAGTTCTTC; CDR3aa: CASRRTGTHNEQFF
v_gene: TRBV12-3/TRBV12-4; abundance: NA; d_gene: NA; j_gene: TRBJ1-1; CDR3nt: TGTGCCAGCAAACATCAGGGATATGGTGAAGCTTTCTTT; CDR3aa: CASKHQGYGEAFF
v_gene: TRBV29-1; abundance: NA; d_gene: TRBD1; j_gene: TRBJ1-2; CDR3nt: TGCAGCGTTGAGAGGGACAGGGGTGGCTACACCTTC; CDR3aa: CSVERDRGGYTF
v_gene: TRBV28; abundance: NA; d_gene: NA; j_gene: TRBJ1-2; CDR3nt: TGTGCCAGCAATTCTGCCCCCGGGACAATCAGGTTCAATGGCTACACCTTC; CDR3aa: CASNSAPGTIRFNGYTF
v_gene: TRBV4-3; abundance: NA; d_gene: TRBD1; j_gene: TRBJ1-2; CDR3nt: TGCGCCAGCAGCCACACAGGGGAAACCTATGGCTACACCTTC; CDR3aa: CASSHTGETYGYTF
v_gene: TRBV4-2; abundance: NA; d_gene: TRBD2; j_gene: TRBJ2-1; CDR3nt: TGTGCCAGCAGCCACAGCGGGGGACGGGGCAATGAGCAGTTCTTC; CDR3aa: CASSHSGGRGNEQFF
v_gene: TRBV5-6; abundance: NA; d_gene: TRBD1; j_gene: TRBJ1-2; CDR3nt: TGTGCCAGCAACGACAGGGGACGATCCTATGGCTACACCTTC; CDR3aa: CASNDRGRSYGYTF
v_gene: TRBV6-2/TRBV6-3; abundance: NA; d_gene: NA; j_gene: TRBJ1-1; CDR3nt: TGTGCCAGCAGTTACTCACCACAGATCAACACTGAAGCTTTCTTT; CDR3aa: CASSYSPQINTEAFF
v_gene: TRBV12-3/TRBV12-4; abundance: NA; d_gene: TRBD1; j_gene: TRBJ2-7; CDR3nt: TGTGCCAGCAGCCCCACAGGGGCCTACGAGCAGTACTTC; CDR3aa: CASSPTGAYEQYF
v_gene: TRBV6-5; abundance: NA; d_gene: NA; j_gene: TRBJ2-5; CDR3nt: TGTGCCAGCAGTTACTCATCTAGCTGGGAGACCCAGTACTTC; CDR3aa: CASSYSSSWETQYF
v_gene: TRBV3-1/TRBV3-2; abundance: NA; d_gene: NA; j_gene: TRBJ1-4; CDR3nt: TGTGCCAGCAGCCAAGACGGGCTAATTGAAAAACTGTTTTTT; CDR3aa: CASSQDGLIEKLFF
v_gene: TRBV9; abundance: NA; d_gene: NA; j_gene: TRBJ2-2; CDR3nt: TGTGCCAGCAGCCCCCGATTGACAGCGGCGAACACCGGGGAGCTGTTTTTT; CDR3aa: CASSPRLTAANTGELFF
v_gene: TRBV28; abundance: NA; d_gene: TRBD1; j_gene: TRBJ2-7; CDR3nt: TGTGCCAGCAGTCTACCGGGACAGGGTTACGAGCAGTACTTC; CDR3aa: CASSLPGQGYEQYF
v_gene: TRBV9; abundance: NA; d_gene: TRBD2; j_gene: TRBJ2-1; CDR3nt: TGTGCCAGCAGCGGATCTAGCGGGGGTTACAATGAGCAGTTCTTC; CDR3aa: CASSGSSGGYNEQFF
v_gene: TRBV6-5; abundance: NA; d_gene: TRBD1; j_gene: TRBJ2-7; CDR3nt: TGTGCCAGCGGGGACAGGGGGCCAACCTACGAGCAGTACTTC; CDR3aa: CASGDRGPTYEQYF
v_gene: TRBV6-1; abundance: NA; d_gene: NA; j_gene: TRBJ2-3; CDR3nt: TGTGCCAGCAGTGAACTAGGCAGACCTAGCACAGATACGCAGTATTTT; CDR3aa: CASSELGRPSTDTQYF
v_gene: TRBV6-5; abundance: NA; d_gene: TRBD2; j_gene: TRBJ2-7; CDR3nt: TGTGCCAGCGGACTAGCGGGGGGCGAGCAGTACTTC; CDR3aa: CASGLAGGEQYF
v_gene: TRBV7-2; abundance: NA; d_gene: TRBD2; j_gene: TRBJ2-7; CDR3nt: TGTGCCAGCAGCTTAGTTTTAGCGGGGGTCAGCTCCTACGAGCAGTACTTC; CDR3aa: CASSLVLAGVSSYEQYF
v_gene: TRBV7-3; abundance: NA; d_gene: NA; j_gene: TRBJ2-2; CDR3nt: TGTGCCAGCAGCTTACAGGGTCAGGGGGAGCTGTTTTTT; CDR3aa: CASSLQGQGELFF
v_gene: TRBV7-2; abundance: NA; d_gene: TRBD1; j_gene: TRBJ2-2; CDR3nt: TGTGCCAGCAGCTTATCAGGGGGCGGATTTGTGGCCGGGGAGCTGTTTTTT; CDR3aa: CASSLSGGGFVAGELFF
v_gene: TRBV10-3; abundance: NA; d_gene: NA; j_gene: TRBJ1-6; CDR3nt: TGTGCCATCAGCCTACAGGGCCCCGAGAATTCACCCCTCCACTTT; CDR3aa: CAISLQGPENSPLHF
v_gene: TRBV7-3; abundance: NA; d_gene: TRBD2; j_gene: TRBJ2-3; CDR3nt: TGTGCCAGCAGCTCGACTAGCGGGTCAGATACGCAGTATTTT; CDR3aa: CASSSTSGSDTQYF